A selection of T cell receptor beta chains follows, all from one sample in a study of T cell responses to AZD1222 COVID-19 vaccine. Here immunoSEQ multiplex PCR was the method, and the copy in TCRdb shows in-frame clones only, minus some. The repertoire holds approximately 67,000 clones, 80% to 90% seen once, with 21% in the top ten. The sequencing used peripheral blood, collected on day 0 of AZD1222 vaccination. The receptors stem from an adult in good health. CDR3s include the opening cysteine and the closing phenylalanine or tryptophan. D genes are given only for firm matches. Part of the rows lack a size; the others show once, few, many or a class for expanded clones.

>TRBJ1-5|.|TRBV28|17|.
CASSLLSGQPGAQPQHF
TGTGCCAGCAGTTTATTATCCGGGCAGCCTGGGGCGCAGCCCCAGCATTTT
>TRBJ1-1|.|TRBV12-5|15|TRBD1
CASGLGQQGDTEAFF
TGTGCTAGTGGTTTGGGCCAACAGGGGGACACTGAAGCTTTCTTT
>TRBJ2-6|.|TRBV28|15|.
CASSLHRSGANVLTF
TGTGCCAGCAGTCTCCACCGCTCTGGGGCCAACGTCCTGACTTTC
>TRBJ1-1|.|TRBV9|14|TRBD1
CASSPRQGNTEAFF
TGTGCCAGCAGCCCTAGACAGGGAAACACTGAAGCTTTCTTT
>TRBJ1-1|.|TRBV21-1|12|.
CASSRGANEAFF
TGTGCCAGCAGCCGGGGAGCCAATGAAGCTTTCTTT
>TRBJ2-7|few|TRBV5-5|15|.
CASSLASGKVYEQYF
TGTGCCAGCAGCTTGGCTAGTGGTAAAGTCTACGAGCAGTACTTC
>TRBJ1-6|.|TRBV27|16|.
CASRGTASSYNSPLHF
TGTGCCAGCAGAGGGACGGCGAGCTCCTATAATTCACCCCTCCACTTT
>TRBJ1-5|few|TRBV27|16|.
CASSSRPGVSRQPQHF
TGTGCCAGCAGTTCAAGGCCAGGGGTCTCACGTCAGCCCCAGCATTTT
>TRBJ1-4|.|TRBV3-1/TRBV3-2|16|.
CASSGFFLVGDEKLFF
TGTGCCAGCAGCGGATTCTTTTTGGTGGGCGATGAAAAACTGTTTTTT
>TRBJ2-3|.|TRBV14|13|.
CASSLLGTDTQYF
TGTGCCAGCAGTCTACTAGGCACAGATACGCAGTATTTT
>TRBJ2-6|few|TRBV11-2|18|TRBD1
CASSPDRGREAGANVLTF
TGTGCCAGCAGCCCGGACAGGGGGCGAGAGGCTGGGGCCAACGTCCTGACTTTC
>TRBJ2-1|.|TRBV10-3|14|TRBD2
CAIGGAGGNNEQFF
TGTGCCATCGGTGGAGCGGGAGGGAACAATGAGCAGTTCTTC
>TRBJ1-1|few|TRBV4-2|13|.
CASSQDWNTEAFF
TGTGCCAGCAGCCAAGACTGGAACACTGAAGCTTTCTTT
>TRBJ2-1|.|TRBV13|17|TRBD2
CASSLSPLAGARGSRFF
TGTGCCAGCAGCTTAAGCCCCCTAGCGGGGGCCAGGGGTTCGAGGTTCTTC
>TRBJ1-2|.|TRBV24-1|15|TRBD1
CATRPGTGLLRSYTF
TGTGCCACCAGGCCCGGGACAGGGCTTTTAAGAAGCTACACCTTC
>TRBJ2-7|few|TRBV19|14|.
CASSIVGQTYEQYF
TGTGCCAGTAGTATAGTCGGGCAGACCTACGAGCAGTACTTC
>TRBJ2-1|.|TRBV28|16|TRBD2
CASSSGTSGTYNEQFF
TGTGCCAGCAGTTCCGGGACTAGCGGAACCTACAATGAGCAGTTCTTC
>TRBJ2-7|.|TRBV2|17|TRBD1
CASSEGRGQGFSYEQYF
TGTGCCAGCAGTGAAGGAAGGGGACAGGGGTTCTCCTACGAGCAGTACTTC
>TRBJ2-2|few|TRBV7-3|15|TRBD1
CASRTGTGRTGELFF
TGTGCCAGCAGGACCGGGACAGGCAGGACCGGGGAGCTGTTTTTT
>TRBJ1-2|.|TRBV7-6|16|TRBD1
CASSLGGTGTGIGYTF
TGTGCCAGCAGCTTAGGCGGAACCGGGACAGGGATTGGCTACACCTTC
>TRBJ1-1|few|TRBV5-6|14|.
CASSFYRKNTEAFF
TGTGCCAGCAGCTTCTACCGTAAAAACACTGAAGCTTTCTTT
>TRBJ1-1|once|TRBV7-9|13|.
CASSLMGAGKAFF
TGTGCCAGCAGCTTAATGGGGGCAGGGAAAGCTTTCTTT
>TRBJ2-2|once|TRBV6-2/TRBV6-3|14|.
CASSTIQNTGELFF
TGTGCCAGCAGTACCATTCAGAACACCGGGGAGCTGTTTTTT
>TRBJ2-1|.|TRBV4-2|16|TRBD1
CASEPIGQGAYNEQFF
TGTGCCAGCGAGCCTATCGGACAGGGGGCCTACAATGAGCAGTTCTTC
>TRBJ1-5|.|TRBV5-4|14|.
CASSLGGSEQPQHF
TGTGCCAGCAGCTTGGGTGGGTCGGAACAGCCCCAGCATTTT
>TRBJ2-3|.|TRBV7-2|15|.
CASSFMTGSTDTQYF
TGTGCCAGCAGCTTTATGACAGGCAGCACAGATACGCAGTATTTT
>TRBJ2-1|once|TRBV7-2|13|.
CASSSGRGNEQFF
TGTGCCAGCAGCTCCGGTAGAGGCAATGAGCAGTTCTTC
>TRBJ2-7|.|TRBV28|15|TRBD2
CASSSHQTSRNEQYF
TGTGCCAGCAGTTCCCATCAGACTAGCCGGAACGAGCAGTACTTC
>TRBJ1-3|.|TRBV30|13|.
CAWTPLWGNTIYF
TGTGCCTGGACCCCACTATGGGGAAACACCATATATTTT
>TRBJ1-2|once|TRBV19|13|.
CASSFGAADGYTF
TGTGCCAGTAGTTTTGGGGCGGCCGATGGCTACACCTTC
>TRBJ2-4|.|TRBV6-6|15|.
CASSPGGLAKNIQYF
TGTGCCAGCAGCCCTGGGGGACTAGCCAAAAACATTCAGTACTTC
>TRBJ2-7|.|TRBV7-9|16|.
CASSLARSASSGEQYF
TGTGCCAGCAGCTTAGCGCGTAGCGCCTCCTCGGGAGAGCAGTACTTC
>TRBJ1-1|few|TRBV28|11|.
CASSTVGGAFF
TGTGCCAGCAGCACCGTTGGTGGAGCTTTCTTT
>TRBJ1-1|.|TRBV29-1|14|TRBD1
CSVGQGYGTTEAFF
TGCAGCGTTGGACAGGGTTATGGTACCACTGAAGCTTTCTTT
>TRBJ2-7|.|TRBV10-3|15|TRBD2
CAISLGLAGSYEQYF
TGTGCCATCAGCCTAGGACTAGCGGGGTCCTACGAGCAGTACTTC
>TRBJ1-4|once|TRBV27|15|.
CASSFSTGAQGKLFF
TGTGCCAGCAGTTTCTCGACTGGGGCCCAGGGAAAACTGTTTTTT
>TRBJ2-7|.|TRBV7-6|13|TRBD1
CASSIGTAVEQYF
TGTGCCAGCAGCATTGGGACAGCGGTCGAGCAGTACTTC
>TRBJ1-6|.|TRBV19|16|TRBD1
CASSLMGDRVGSPLHF
TGTGCCAGTTCCCTCATGGGGGACAGGGTCGGATCACCCCTCCACTTT
>TRBJ2-3|.|TRBV9|15|.
CASSFQGKFGDTQYF
TGTGCCAGCAGCTTTCAGGGTAAATTCGGAGATACGCAGTATTTT
>TRBJ1-5|.|TRBV4-1|15|.
CASSQEASGNQPQHF
TGCGCCAGCAGCCAAGAGGCTTCTGGCAATCAGCCCCAGCATTTT
>TRBJ1-1|.|TRBV10-2|13|.
CASSEGFGTEAFF
TGCGCCAGCAGTGAGGGATTTGGCACTGAAGCTTTCTTT
>TRBJ2-7|.|TRBV10-1|14|.
CASSESPQGLEQYF
TGCGCCAGCAGTGAGTCGCCGCAGGGACTCGAGCAGTACTTC